The T cell receptor (beta chain) under discussion was sequenced for a study of early T cells in non-severe SARS-CoV-2 infection. Unique molecular identifier tags were affixed to discrete cDNA molecules. TCRdb re-called the 5' RACE reads through MiXCR, storing one row per CDR3 protein. Of 100,000 to 150,000 distinct CDR3 sequences detected, 14% to 15% appear once; the ten largest clones hold roughly 22%. Germline V gene sequence: CDR1 SNHLY, CDR2 FYNNEI. CDR3 length: 12 residues. V lost 6 bases to trimming and J lost 3 bases, with 5 bases between them. The chain couples TRBV2 to TRBJ2-2, with D unresolved. Sequenced input: whole blood. The sequence was obtained from an adult who was a healthcare worker with PCR-confirmed SARS-CoV-2 infection or an uninfected control (not recorded which). The CDR3 loop reads CASRTDTGELFF. Here the CDR3 DNA reads TGTGCCAGCAGAACTGACACCGGGGAGCTGTTTTTT.